Listed below are T cell receptor beta chains from one sample, sequenced in a study of cytomegalovirus exposure and HLA in healthy donors. Sequencing used immunoSEQ multiplex PCR; TCRdb keeps in-frame clones, though not all of them. The sample carries approximately 150,000 clones, around 68% recorded once. Sequenced sample: PBMCs. All receptors come from a woman aged 40 to 50 in good health and CMV-seropositive. CDR3s include the opening cysteine and the closing phenylalanine or tryptophan. D genes are given only for firm matches. Some rows mark clone size as missing; the rest say once, few, many or name a class of expanded clone.

TRBV6-6	.	TRBJ2-2	.	TGTGCCAGCTTCGGGGGATCGAACACCGGGGAGCTGTTTTTT	CASFGGSNTGELFF
TRBV19	.	TRBJ1-1	.	TGTGCCAGTAGCCCGACAGACACCCTCATGAACACTGAAGCTTTCTTT	CASSPTDTLMNTEAFF
TRBV9	TRBD2	TRBJ2-7	few	TGTGCCAGCAGCCCTAGCGGGGGGGCCTACGAGCAGTACTTC	CASSPSGGAYEQYF
TRBV19	.	TRBJ1-2	.	TGTGCCAGTAGTCCAACCACGGGGAGCGGCTATGGCTACACCTTC	CASSPTTGSGYGYTF
TRBV5-6	.	TRBJ2-7	.	TGTGCCAGCAGCTTGGCCTACAGACTATACGAGCAGTACTTC	CASSLAYRLYEQYF
TRBV11-3	TRBD2	TRBJ2-2	.	TGTGCCAGCAGCTTAATTCTAGCGGGAGCTCGGACCGGGGAGCTGTTTTTT	CASSLILAGARTGELFF
TRBV11-3	.	TRBJ2-2	.	TGTGCCAGCAGCTTAGATCGGATGGTAGCGGCGAACACCGGGGAGCTGTTTTTT	CASSLDRMVAANTGELFF
TRBV5-5	.	TRBJ1-6	.	TGTGCCAGCAGCTTGGCGGCTAGCGAGGTTTCACCCCTCCACTTT	CASSLAASEVSPLHF
TRBV7-6	.	TRBJ2-7	.	TGTGCCAGCAGCTTAGCCCGCGATTACGAGCAGTACTTC	CASSLARDYEQYF
TRBV28	.	TRBJ2-7	.	TGTGCCAGCAGTCTCCCCTCTCCCGAGCAGTACTTC	CASSLPSPEQYF
TRBV12-5	TRBD1	TRBJ2-3	.	TGTGCTAGTGGTGATCTACAGGGGGCAGTAGATACGCAGTATTTT	CASGDLQGAVDTQYF
TRBV7-9	TRBD2	TRBJ2-7	.	TGTGCCAGCAGCTTAGCGGGAGGGCCCTCCTACGAGCAGTACTTC	CASSLAGGPSYEQYF
TRBV28	TRBD1	TRBJ2-3	once	TGTGCCAGCAGTTCGGGACAGAGCACAGATACGCAGTATTTT	CASSSGQSTDTQYF
TRBV5-1	TRBD1	TRBJ1-1	.	TGCGCCAGCCTACCCGGGACAGGGGATGAAGCTTTCTTT	CASLPGTGDEAFF
TRBV5-1	.	TRBJ1-2	once	TGCGCCAGCAGCTTGGCCGGTTCTAACTATGGCTACACCTTC	CASSLAGSNYGYTF
TRBV7-7	TRBD2	TRBJ2-7	.	TGTGCTAGCAGCTTAAATTGTAGCGGGGTAAGTTACGAGCAGTACTTC	CASSLNCSGVSYEQYF
TRBV19	.	TRBJ1-1	once	TGTGCCAGTAGTATCGGAGGTCCCCCTAAGAACACTGAAGCTTTCTTT	CASSIGGPPKNTEAFF
TRBV4-3	TRBD2	TRBJ2-3	.	TGCGCCAGCAGCCAAGTCGGCGGCGCGCGGGGGGGCCCCGATACGCAGTATTTT	CASSQVGGARGGPDTQYF
TRBV28	.	TRBJ1-3	.	TGTGCCAGCAGTTTAGAAGGGGTCGGAAACACCATATATTTT	CASSLEGVGNTIYF
TRBV27	TRBD1	TRBJ2-3	.	TGTGCCAGCAGAAGACAGGGTAATAGTGCAGATACGCAGTATTTT	CASRRQGNSADTQYF
TRBV27	TRBD2	TRBJ2-7	.	TGTGCCAGCAGTTTAGCGGGAGGGCCTGGCTACGAGCAGTACTTC	CASSLAGGPGYEQYF
TRBV7-2	.	TRBJ2-1	.	TGTGCCAGCAGCACTTACAGCGGAGAGCAGTTCTTC	CASSTYSGEQFF
TRBV11-2	TRBD1	TRBJ1-4	.	TGTGCCAGCAGCTTTAGAGGACAGGGGGCGGATAATGAAAAACTGTTTTTT	CASSFRGQGADNEKLFF
TRBV6-5	TRBD1	TRBJ2-1	.	TGTGCCAGCAGTTACATGGGACAGGGGAGGAGTGAGCAGTTCTTC	CASSYMGQGRSEQFF
TRBV25-1	TRBD1	TRBJ1-4	once	TGTGCCAGCAGTGCGACAGGGACGGGTGAAAAACTGTTTTTT	CASSATGTGEKLFF
TRBV23-1	.	TRBJ2-7	.	TGCGCCAGCAGCGCCCCTAGGGGGACACTGCTCGGCTACTTTCCCTACGAGCAGTACTTC	CASSAPRGTLLGYFPYEQYF
TRBV27	TRBD1	TRBJ1-2	few	TGTGCCAGCAGCCAAGGACAGGGGGGAGGCTACACCTTC	CASSQGQGGGYTF
TRBV5-1	.	TRBJ2-6	.	TGCGCCAGCAGCTTTGGCGGATTCTCTGGGGCCAACGTCCTGACTTTC	CASSFGGFSGANVLTF
TRBV6-6	TRBD1	TRBJ2-2	.	TGTGCCAGCAGTTTAGTGACAGGGTCCGGAGAGCTGTTTTTT	CASSLVTGSGELFF
TRBV5-6	.	TRBJ2-6	.	TGTGCCAGCAGCCTGGACCTTGGGGGCTCTAGGGCCAACGTCCTGACTTTC	CASSLDLGGSRANVLTF
TRBV6-5	.	TRBJ1-6	.	TGTGCCAGCAGTTACTCGTACCAGAATAATTCACCCCTCCACTTT	CASSYSYQNNSPLHF
TRBV9	.	TRBJ2-3	.	TGTGCCAGCAGCGTAGGGGTTAGCGGTGCAGATACGCAGTATTTT	CASSVGVSGADTQYF
TRBV6-5	.	TRBJ1-2	.	TGTGCCAGCACTAGCCCCCGGGTTTTGTATGGCTACACCTTC	CASTSPRVLYGYTF
TRBV30	.	TRBJ2-1	.	TGTGCCTGGAGTCCCTGGGGAGGCCCATCCTACAATGAGCAGTTCTTC	CAWSPWGGPSYNEQFF
TRBV9	.	TRBJ1-1	.	TGTGCCAGCAGCAGACTAGGGAACACTGAAGCTTTCTTT	CASSRLGNTEAFF
TRBV10-3	.	TRBJ1-5	few	TGTGCCATCAGCGCCGCGACAGGAAGCAATCAGCCCCAGCATTTT	CAISAATGSNQPQHF
TRBV28	TRBD1	TRBJ2-5	.	TGTGCCAGCAGTATAGGGACAGCTCAAGAGACCCAGTACTTC	CASSIGTAQETQYF
TRBV27	TRBD1	TRBJ2-1	once	TGTGCCAGCAGTTTATATGGGACAGGCACCTACAATGAGCAGTTCTTC	CASSLYGTGTYNEQFF
TRBV2	.	TRBJ1-4	.	TGTGCCAGCAGTGATGCGACGGGAAAACTGTTTTTT	CASSDATGKLFF
TRBV18	.	TRBJ2-3	.	TGTGCCAGCTCACCAATCCGGGGGGCCACAGATACGCAGTATTTT	CASSPIRGATDTQYF
TRBV7-9	TRBD1	TRBJ1-1	once	TGTGCCAGCAGCCTAGGGACAGGGGCTAGAGCTTTCTTT	CASSLGTGARAFF
TRBV27	TRBD1	TRBJ2-7	once	TGTGCCAGCAGCGCCGGGACAGGGCCCTACGAGCAGTACTTC	CASSAGTGPYEQYF
TRBV18	TRBD2	TRBJ2-7	few	TGTGCCAGCTCACCACGGGGTAGCGGGGGGCCTAGCTCCTACGAGCAGTACTTC	CASSPRGSGGPSSYEQYF
TRBV9	.	TRBJ1-3	once	TGTGCCAGCAGCGCACAGGGACGGGACTCTGGAAACACCATATATTTT	CASSAQGRDSGNTIYF
TRBV11-3	TRBD1	TRBJ2-2	.	TGTGCCAGCAGCTCCCAGGACAGGGGGAACGGGGAGCTGTTTTTT	CASSSQDRGNGELFF
TRBV7-9	TRBD1	TRBJ1-2	.	TGTTCCAGCAGCCTAACAGGGGATGGCTACACCTTC	CSSSLTGDGYTF
TRBV5-8	.	TRBJ1-5	.	TGTGCCAGCAGCTTGCAGGATCAGCCCCAGAATTTT	CASSLQDQPQNF
TRBV28	TRBD1	TRBJ2-5	few	TGTGCCAGCAGCGGACAGGGAGCTAGAGAAGAGACCCAGTACTTC	CASSGQGAREETQYF
TRBV19	TRBD2	TRBJ2-1	.	TGTGCCAGTAGCGGCTTTGTTGGCGGGGGAGCGAGGGGTGAGCAGTTCTTC	CASSGFVGGGARGEQFF
TRBV7-3	TRBD1	TRBJ1-5	.	TGTGCCAGCAGCTTAAGGACAGGGGAAAATCAGCCCCAGCATTTT	CASSLRTGENQPQHF